Listed below are T cell receptor beta chains from one sample, sequenced in a study of T cells in Graves' hyperthyroidism and ophthalmopathy. Each CDR3 protein is one row after TCRdb ran MiXCR on the multiplex PCR reads. The sample carries approximately 590,000 distinct CDR3 sequences, approximately 15% recorded once. Sequencing was carried out using blood. The receptors stem from a woman aged 30 to 39 with Graves' hyperthyroidism. CDR3s include the opening cysteine and the closing phenylalanine or tryptophan. Each record gives: clone size, V gene, J gene, D gene, CDR3 protein, CDR3 DNA. A D gene is named only where the DNA matches it firmly. The size entry is marked missing in some rows and otherwise reads once, few, many or a size class.

size: many; V: TRBV6-2/TRBV6-3; J: TRBJ2-1; D: .; CDR3: CASRETSIHEQFF; DNA: TGTGCCAGCAGAGAAACTAGCATTCATGAGCAGTTCTTC
size: many; V: TRBV2; J: TRBJ1-6; D: .; CDR3: CASSAGQIRPLHF; DNA: TGTGCCAGCAGTGCCGGACAGATTCGACCCCTCCACTTT
size: many; V: TRBV6-5; J: TRBJ1-2; D: TRBD1; CDR3: CASSYTDREYYGYTF; DNA: TGTGCCAGCAGTTATACAGACAGGGAGTACTATGGCTACACCTTC
size: few; V: TRBV7-2; J: TRBJ2-3; D: TRBD2; CDR3: CASSLRGVWEGLADTQYF; DNA: TGTGCCAGCAGCTTACGAGGGGTGTGGGAGGGCTTGGCAGATACGCAGTATTTT
size: .; V: TRBV4-2; J: TRBJ2-1; D: TRBD2; CDR3: CASSQEDFGGLAGYNEQFF; DNA: TGTGCCAGCAGCCAAGAAGACTTTGGAGGACTAGCGGGGTACAATGAGCAGTTCTTC
size: many; V: TRBV30; J: TRBJ1-1; D: .; CDR3: CAWSAGNGAEAFF; DNA: TGTGCCTGGAGTGCAGGGAACGGGGCTGAAGCTTTCTTT
size: few; V: TRBV20-1; J: TRBJ1-5; D: .; CDR3: CSANEQGPNQPQHF; DNA: TGCAGTGCTAACGAACAGGGCCCCAATCAGCCCCAGCATTTT
size: many; V: TRBV10-1; J: TRBJ2-3; D: .; CDR3: CASSESTLGYADTQYF; DNA: TGCGCCAGCAGTGAGTCTACTCTAGGGTATGCAGATACGCAGTATTTT
size: few; V: TRBV6-1; J: TRBJ1-2; D: .; CDR3: CARADNHAGETRYTF; DNA: TGTGCCAGGGCAGATAACCACGCAGGGGAAACTCGCTACACCTTC
size: .; V: TRBV12-3/TRBV12-4; J: TRBJ1-2; D: .; CDR3: CASSSVVGGYGYTF; DNA: TGTGCCAGCAGCTCTGTCGTGGGCGGCTATGGCTACACCTTC
size: many; V: TRBV5-1; J: TRBJ2-5; D: .; CDR3: CASSGDGQETQYF; DNA: TGCGCCAGCAGTGGTGACGGCCAAGAGACCCAGTACTTC
size: .; V: TRBV6-1; J: TRBJ2-7; D: .; CDR3: CASRRTYEQYF; DNA: TGTGCCAGCAGGAGGACCTACGAGCAGTACTTC
size: many; V: TRBV18; J: TRBJ1-2; D: TRBD1; CDR3: CASSPSGTGVGYTF; DNA: TGTGCCAGCTCACCATCCGGGACAGGGGTCGGCTACACCTTC
size: few; V: TRBV5-4; J: TRBJ2-7; D: .; CDR3: CANSLEGGTYEQYF; DNA: TGTGCCAACAGCTTGGAAGGGGGTACCTACGAGCAGTACTTC
size: .; V: TRBV29-1; J: TRBJ2-7; D: TRBD2; CDR3: CSVGREGRYEQYF; DNA: TGCAGCGTTGGGCGGGAGGGCCGCTACGAGCAGTACTTC
size: .; V: TRBV27; J: TRBJ2-1; D: TRBD1; CDR3: CASSFQGASYNEQFF; DNA: TGTGCCAGCAGTTTCCAGGGGGCGAGTTACAATGAGCAGTTCTTC
size: few; V: TRBV6-1; J: TRBJ2-1; D: TRBD2; CDR3: CASSSRLAGVSGEQFF; DNA: TGTGCCAGCAGTTCCCGACTAGCGGGAGTCTCGGGTGAGCAGTTCTTC
size: few; V: TRBV29-1; J: TRBJ2-1; D: .; CDR3: CSGRGRNNEQFF; DNA: TGCAGCGGTCGGGGCAGGAACAATGAGCAGTTCTTC
size: .; V: TRBV13; J: TRBJ2-6; D: .; CDR3: CASSLAAGDLSGANVLTF; DNA: TGTGCCAGCAGCTTAGCGGCAGGGGACCTCTCTGGGGCCAACGTCCTGACTTTC
size: many; V: TRBV18; J: TRBJ1-1; D: TRBD1; CDR3: CASSPGQGRWTEAFF; DNA: TGTGCCAGCTCACCCGGACAGGGTCGATGGACTGAAGCTTTCTTT
size: many; V: TRBV19; J: TRBJ1-5; D: TRBD1; CDR3: CASSPGTGDSNQPQHF; DNA: TGTGCCAGCAGCCCGGGGACAGGGGATAGCAATCAGCCCCAGCATTTT
size: .; V: TRBV12-3/TRBV12-4; J: TRBJ2-7; D: .; CDR3: CASCRRGYEQYF; DNA: TGTGCCAGCTGCAGGAGAGGATACGAGCAGTACTTC
size: many; V: TRBV28; J: TRBJ2-3; D: .; CDR3: CASSFGLGGPDTQYF; DNA: TGTGCCAGCAGTTTCGGTCTCGGGGGGCCGGATACGCAGTATTTT
size: few; V: TRBV4-3; J: TRBJ2-7; D: .; CDR3: CASSQDSEFYEQYF; DNA: TGCGCCAGCAGCCAAGACTCTGAGTTTTACGAGCAGTACTTC
size: few; V: TRBV7-9; J: TRBJ2-1; D: TRBD1; CDR3: CASSPRDRGMNEQFF; DNA: TGTGCCAGCAGCCCCCGGGACAGGGGGATGAATGAGCAGTTCTTC
size: many; V: TRBV6-1; J: TRBJ2-7; D: TRBD2; CDR3: CASTFTLAGDGEQYF; DNA: TGTGCCAGCACCTTTACTCTAGCGGGAGATGGCGAGCAGTACTTC
size: many; V: TRBV6-8; J: TRBJ1-1; D: TRBD1; CDR3: CASSHNDQQGACIHTEAFF; DNA: TGTGCCAGCAGCCACAACGATCAACAGGGGGCATGCATACACACTGAAGCTTTCTTT
size: many; V: TRBV7-8; J: TRBJ2-1; D: TRBD2; CDR3: CASSLGWRGTAYNEQFF; DNA: TGTGCCAGCAGCTTAGGGTGGCGGGGGACCGCCTACAATGAGCAGTTCTTC
size: many; V: TRBV4-1; J: TRBJ2-3; D: .; CDR3: CASSQTLARATTDTQYF; DNA: TGCGCCAGCAGCCAAACTCTAGCGCGGGCAACCACAGATACGCAGTATTTT
size: few; V: TRBV7-9; J: TRBJ1-2; D: .; CDR3: CASTSDTSDYGYTF; DNA: TGTGCCAGCACCTCAGACACGTCGGACTATGGCTACACCTTC
size: .; V: TRBV3-1; J: TRBJ2-1; D: TRBD1; CDR3: CASSQDGGDRAYNEQFF; DNA: TGTGCCAGCAGCCAAGATGGTGGGGACAGGGCCTACAATGAGCAGTTCTTC
size: .; V: TRBV3-1; J: TRBJ2-1; D: .; CDR3: CASSLPQGYNEQFF; DNA: TGTGCCAGCAGTCTCCCTCAGGGTTACAATGAGCAGTTCTTC
size: many; V: TRBV18; J: TRBJ1-1; D: .; CDR3: CASSPYTEAFF; DNA: TGTGCCAGCTCACCCTACACTGAAGCTTTCTTT
size: .; V: TRBV2; J: TRBJ2-5; D: .; CDR3: CASRTVRIETQYF; DNA: TGTGCCAGCAGAACCGTTAGGATAGAGACCCAGTACTTC